The 6 T cell receptor beta chains below come from one sample, sequenced in a study of shared clonotypes between healthy human individuals. Only in-frame clones appear in the TCRdb table, and some are missing; sequencing was by immunoSEQ multiplex PCR. The table includes some 2,000,000 clones, 90% to 96% detected once. Sequencing used naive CD4+ T cells sorted from blood. Specified subset: CD45RA+ positively selected. Receptors originate from a man between 18 and 35 years old in good health.

The chain recombines TRBV4-3 with TRBJ2-1; D remains ambiguous. With 8 bases removed from V and 4 bases from J, the gap between germline ends came to 9 bases. Germline V gives CDR1 LGHNA, CDR2 YSLEER. CDR3 length: 12 amino acids. The CDR3 DNA reads as TGCGCCAGCTCAGGATGGTACAATGAGCAGTTCTTC. Translation gives CASSGWYNEQFF.

This chain uses TRBV6-6 with TRBJ1-6; TRBD1 is a possible D gene (5 bases). V dropped 0 bases and J dropped 10 bases, with 16 bases sitting between them. The CDR3 consists of 16 residues. Germline V lookup: CDR1 MNHNY, CDR2 SVGAGI (reference sequence). CDR3 residues: CASSYSGFGGDSPLHF. The CDR3, as DNA: TGTGCCAGCAGTTACTCGGGATTTGGGGGAGACTCACCCCTCCACTTT.

Regarding this clone: A junction end diverges from the germline sequence, so it may reflect a read error. The chain joins TRBV5-5 to TRBJ2-7; possible D gene TRBD1, 5 bases. The germline V gene has CDR1 SGHKS and CDR2 YYEKEE (reference sequence). This CDR3 has 9 amino acids. The CDR3 spells CFRVVEQYF. In DNA, the CDR3 is TGCTTCAGGGTCGTCGAGCAGTACTTC.

CDR3 sequence (DNA): TGTGCCTGGAGTGGGGAGACAGGGGGCTACGAGCAGTACTTC. It translates to CAWSGETGGYEQYF. The J gene is TRBJ2-7, the V gene TRBV30; 9 nucleotides line up with TRBD1. Per germline, CDR1 GTSNPN and CDR2 SVGIG (reference sequence). The CDR3 loop spans 14 amino acids. The J segment lost 3 bases and the V segment lost 1 base, leaving 4 bases of the junction unmatched.

Comment on this clone: This CDR3 is also generated by other DNA sequences in the sample. V usage is TRBV2 and J usage is TRBJ1-5; unclear D gene. Germline V gene sequence: CDR1 SNHLY, CDR2 FYNNEI. The length of the CDR3 is 14 residues. V gave up 2 bases and J gave up 0 bases, with 5 bases separating them. CDR3 loop: CASSESYSNQPQHF. In DNA form, the CDR3 reads TGTGCCAGCAGTGAATCGTATAGCAATCAGCCCCAGCATTTT.

In this sample, this clone turned up a few times. Different DNA sequences within this sample yield the same CDR3. The chain has TRBV5-1 and TRBJ2-3, with unresolved D. Looked up from germline, CDR1 is SGHRS and CDR2 is YFSETQ. The germline V and J ends were trimmed by 0 bases and 0 bases, with 5 bases remaining between them. The CDR3 has 14 amino acids. As DNA, the CDR3 is TGCGCCAGCAGCTTGGGTGACAGCACAGATACGCAGTATTTT. This codes for CASSLGDSTDTQYF.